What follows are 14 T cell receptor beta chains derived from one specimen sequenced in a study of T cells after yellow fever vaccination. Each CDR3 protein gets one entry after TCRdb re-called the 5' RACE reads with MiXCR. The data contain hundreds of thousands of distinct CDR3 sequences, about 17% of them singletons. Sequenced here: PBMCs, sampled before the yellow fever booster vaccination. These receptors came from a man aged 18-30 years who received the YFV17D yellow fever vaccine.

At least ten counts were recorded for this clonotype. This chain connects TRBV2 to TRBJ2-7; D may match TRBD1 or TRBD2 (6 bases each). Germline V gene sequence: CDR1 SNHLY, CDR2 FYNNEI. V was shortened by 8 bases and J by 0 bases, with 11 bases between the two germline ends. This CDR3 region has 13 residues. The DNA of the CDR3 is TGTGCCAGCGGCGGGACATTCTCCTACGAGCAGTACTTC. Its protein product is CASGGTFSYEQYF. The full variable domain, rest sourced from reference TRBV2 and TRBJ2-7, is EPEVTQTPSHQVTQMGQEVILRCVPISNHLYFYWYRQILGQKVEFLVSFYNNEISEKSEIFDDQFSVERPDGSNFTLKIRSTKLEDSAMYFCASGGTFSYEQYFGPGTRLTVT.

This clonotype has only a few counts. This chain uses TRBV4-2 with TRBJ1-5, with 8 bases lining up with TRBD1. V lost 1 base, J lost 11 bases, and 10 bases stayed unmatched. CDR3 length equals 15 residues. Germline assignment: CDR1 LGHNA and CDR2 YNFKEQ. CDR3 sequence (DNA): TGTGCCAGCAGCCAAGCCGGGACAGGCCCAGCGGCCCAGCATTTT. It encodes CASSQAGTGPAAQHF.

The V and J genes are TRBV7-2 and TRBJ1-2; D not certain. Germline CDR1 is SGHTA and CDR2 is FQGNSA. The CDR3 is 15 residues long. V dropped 4 bases and J dropped 4 bases, with 16 bases sitting between them. CDR3 sequence (DNA): TGTGCCAGCAGCTCAAGCCGTGAAGGGTCCTATGGCTACACCTTC. Its translation: CASSSSREGSYGYTF.

The chain employs TRBV7-9 and TRBJ2-2; 8 bases line up with TRBD1. The CDR3 consists of 19 residues. Germline CDR1 is SEHNR and CDR2 is FQNEAQ (reference sequence). V shed 7 bases and J 3 bases; nucleotides not matched to a gene: 19. This CDR3 reads CASIGRGRVSVADTGELFF. The DNA of the CDR3 is TGTGCCAGCATCGGCAGGGGGCGCGTGTCCGTTGCGGACACCGGGGAGCTGTTTTTT. The full variable domain, completed using reference TRBV7-9 and TRBJ2-2, is DTGVSQNPRHKITKRGQNVTFRCDPISEHNRLYWYRQTLGQGPEFLTYFQNEAQLEKSRLLSDRFSAERPKGSFSTLEIQRTEQGDSAMYLCASIGRGRVSVADTGELFFGEGSRLTVL.

The gene calls are TRBV29-1 and TRBJ2-1; D not resolved. Trimming pared 6 bases from V and 2 bases from J, leaving 11 bases between. Germline-derived CDR1 and CDR2 are SQVTM and ANQGSEA. CDR3 length: 13 residues. The CDR3 spells CSVAAATYNEQFF. The CDR3 DNA reads as TGCAGCGTGGCGGCGGCGACCTACAATGAGCAGTTCTTC.

This clonotype appeared a few times. V and J are TRBV27 and TRBJ2-1; D remains ambiguous. CDR3 length: 15 amino acids. V lost 2 bases to trimming and J lost 4 bases, with 12 bases between them. Per germline, CDR1 MNHEY and CDR2 SMNVEV (reference sequence). CDR3 in DNA: TGTGCCAGCAGTTTAGTGGCACGGGTATACAATGAGCAGTTCTTC. Its translation is CASSLVARVYNEQFF.

In its sample, this clonotype was seen once. The chain has TRBV29-1 and TRBJ2-3; D gene unclear. The V end was cut by 6 bases, the J end by 6 bases, with 7 bases between. Germline CDR1 and CDR2: SQVTM and ANQGSEA. The CDR3 has 10 residues. The CDR3 region is CSVLIDTQYF. CDR3 coding DNA: TGCAGCGTCCTAATCGATACGCAGTATTTT.

Ten or more counts support this clonotype. CDR3 protein: CASSTVNYGYTF. CDR3 sequence (DNA): TGTGCCAGCAGTACCGTTAACTATGGCTACACCTTC. This chain uses TRBV6-2 or TRBV6-3 with TRBJ1-2; no clear D. Germline V gene lookup returns CDR1 MNHEY and CDR2 SVGEGT. The CDR3 is 12 amino acids. Trimming removed 5 bases at V and 1 base at J, with 5 bases between.

This clonotype was detected only a few times. This sequence joins TRBV6-5 and TRBJ1-3, with 7 bases fitting TRBD1. CDR1 and CDR2 (germline): MNHEY, SVGAGI. J was trimmed by 2 bases and V by 4 bases; bases with no gene match: 8. The CDR3 sequence is 16 residues long. In DNA, the CDR3 is TGTGCCAGCAGTTCCCCGACAGGGAAGGCTGGAAACACCATATATTTT. Its translation: CASSSPTGKAGNTIYF.

V and J are TRBV27 and TRBJ2-1; D ambiguous. In germline, CDR1 is MNHEY, CDR2 SMNVEV (reference sequence). The CDR3 runs 13 residues. Trimming shortened V by 3 bases and J by 5 bases, and 8 bases separated the two germline ends. CDR3 residues: CASSLVDNNEQFF. The CDR3 DNA reads as TGTGCCAGCAGTTTGGTCGACAACAATGAGCAGTTCTTC.

The V and J genes are TRBV5-1 and TRBJ1-1, with D tentatively TRBD1 (5 bases). The germline V gene encodes CDR1 SGHRS and CDR2 YFSETQ. V lost 2 bases and J lost 1, with 9 bases in between. CDR3 size: 14 residues. DNA for the CDR3: TGCGCCAGCAGCTTACAGGCAACGAACACTGAAGCTTTCTTT. Translating it yields CASSLQATNTEAFF.

This clonotype appeared many times. The chain recombines TRBV29-1 with TRBJ2-5; 7 nucleotides align to TRBD2. The trim removed 7 bases at V and 0 bases at J, leaving 8 bases unmatched. CDR3 length equals 14 residues. CDR1 SQVTM and CDR2 ANQGSEA come from the germline V gene. The CDR3 spells CSAPVGGYQETQYF. DNA of the CDR3: TGCAGCGCCCCCGTGGGGGGGTACCAAGAGACCCAGTACTTC.

The rearrangement uses TRBV29-1 and TRBJ1-1; TRBD1 matches at 8 bases. V lost 3 bases, J lost 4 bases, and 13 bases stayed unmatched. CDR1 and CDR2 (germline): SQVTM, ANQGSEA. This CDR3 is 16 amino acids long. The CDR3 nucleotides read TGCAGCGTTGAGGGGAGGGCAGGGGGCTTAAGCACTGAAGCTTTCTTT. This translates into CSVEGRAGGLSTEAFF.

This chain connects TRBV4-3 to TRBJ1-1; no definite D call. CDR1 and CDR2 (germline): LGHNA, YSLEER. The CDR3 consists of 15 residues. Trimming stripped 0 bases from V and 2 bases from J, with 10 bases between. CDR3: CASSQESAGNTEAFF. CDR3 in DNA: TGCGCCAGCAGCCAAGAATCGGCAGGAAACACTGAAGCTTTCTTT.